Listed below are T cell receptor beta chains from one sample, sequenced in a study of blood T cell repertoires in COVID-19. Profiling relied on immunoSEQ multiplex PCR, and the TCRdb table lists in-frame clones only, not all of them. The data hold about 140,000 clones, with roughly 84% observed a single time. The sequenced sample was peripheral blood. All receptors derive from a human donor in a cohort sampled during active COVID-19. CDR3s include the opening cysteine and the closing phenylalanine or tryptophan. Clone sizes are given selectively: once, few, many, or a class where the clone is expanded.

length	size	J	V	CDR3
14	NA	TRBJ1-2	TRBV11-3	CASSPADRFYGYTF
16	once	TRBJ2-5	TRBV3-1/TRBV3-2	CASSHRQGARGETQYF
11	NA	TRBJ2-7	TRBV12-3/TRBV12-4	CASSQEGNQYF
15	NA	TRBJ1-4	TRBV5-5	CASSWRQGKNEKLFF
15	NA	TRBJ2-1	TRBV9	CASSVGSSYGNEQFF
16	once	TRBJ1-1	TRBV6-2/TRBV6-3	CASSYGLNSLNTEAFF
17	NA	TRBJ2-2	TRBV7-9	CASSPSVASGYTGELFF
15	NA	TRBJ2-7	TRBV4-1	CASSQVDRALGEQYF
15	few	TRBJ1-2	TRBV5-1	CASSSGRQGDYGYTF
15	NA	TRBJ2-3	TRBV11-2	CASSWRGLSTDTQYF
15	many	TRBJ2-2	TRBV6-5	CASSKGQIGTGELFF
16	NA	TRBJ1-2	TRBV7-8	CASSSSRTGPMLGYTF
16	NA	TRBJ2-5	TRBV9	CASSRFGLAGGQTQYF
19	NA	TRBJ1-2	TRBV4-2	CASSQARPLGGGADYGYTF
19	NA	TRBJ2-1	TRBV5-1	CASSPGLAGGISSYNEQFF
15	NA	TRBJ2-1	TRBV7-3	CASSLNGQGGDEQFF
14	NA	TRBJ1-1	TRBV7-9	CASSLGQGYTEAFF
14	NA	TRBJ1-1	TRBV5-1	CASSQQGGSTEAFF
13	NA	TRBJ2-1	TRBV5-1	CASSLALDNEQFF
14	NA	TRBJ2-5	TRBV23-1	CAISDRADQETQYF
17	once	TRBJ2-3	TRBV5-4	CASSDGGGRTFTDTQYF
13	NA	TRBJ2-1	TRBV10-3	CAISQGRENEQFF
14	NA	TRBJ1-1	TRBV15	CATSRGRSNTEAFF
14	NA	TRBJ2-7	TRBV7-2	CASSQPTGTYEQYF
13	NA	TRBJ2-3	TRBV6-6	CASTRPGTDTQYF
16	NA	TRBJ1-1	TRBV19	CASQEIYRGRRGEAFF
15	NA	TRBJ2-5	TRBV27	CASSLSFLAQETQYF